This TCR beta chain was sequenced for a study of shared clonotypes between healthy human individuals. Some clones are missing from TCRdb's copy, which holds only in-frame ones; the method was immunoSEQ multiplex PCR. This table holds millions of clones, about 92% found once. Broader study findings: Generally, naive subsets (rather than memory subsets) showed larger estimated richness.

This clone was seen a few times. The antigen remains unidentified. Naive CD8 cells lacked CD45RO and underwent positive selection for CCR7, leaving out terminally differentiated effector memory CD45RA+ cells. Donation came from healthy HIV-negative adults that had no recent acute infections or vaccinations. CDR3 length equals 15 residues. Trimming stripped 3 bases from V and 3 bases from J, with 15 bases between. Germline CDR1 is MNHEY and CDR2 is SMNVEV (reference sequence). Sequences were obtained from naive CD8+ T cells from PBMCs. The genes are TRBV27 and TRBJ2-7, with D maybe TRBD2 (5 bases). This TCR was sampled from a man younger than 30 in good health. Some clones in this sample may be carry-over from other donors' samples. The CDR3 loop reads CASSLRAGRSYEQYF. CDR3 nucleotide sequence: TGTGCCAGCAGTTTGAGGGCAGGTCGTAGCTACGAGCAGTACTTC.